This T cell receptor beta chain is from a study of cytomegalovirus exposure and HLA in healthy donors. Findings and limits, study-wide: Sequencing probably produced one cluster of sequence variants that were highly shared.

Looked up from germline, CDR1 is MNHEY and CDR2 is SVGAGI. Trimming removed 0 bases at V and 2 bases at J, with 11 bases between. There are 15 residues in the CDR3. With regard to this clone: The antigen is undetermined.

The PCR used 60 Vbeta and 13 Jbeta primers. Sequencing was performed with immunoSEQ multiplex PCR; in TCRdb, only in-frame clones are kept and a portion is missing. Altogether 95,000 to 150,000 clones are present, under 80% being singletons, with the ten largest covering 3.5% to 4.5%. The specimen was PBMCs. The rearrangement joins TRBV6-5 to TRBJ2-7; no definite D call. This clonotype was obtained from a man in his forties in good health and CMV-seropositive. CDR3 nucleotides: TGTGCCAGCAGTTACTCTGGCCAGAAAGCCTACGAGCAGTACTTC. It translates to CASSYSGQKAYEQYF.